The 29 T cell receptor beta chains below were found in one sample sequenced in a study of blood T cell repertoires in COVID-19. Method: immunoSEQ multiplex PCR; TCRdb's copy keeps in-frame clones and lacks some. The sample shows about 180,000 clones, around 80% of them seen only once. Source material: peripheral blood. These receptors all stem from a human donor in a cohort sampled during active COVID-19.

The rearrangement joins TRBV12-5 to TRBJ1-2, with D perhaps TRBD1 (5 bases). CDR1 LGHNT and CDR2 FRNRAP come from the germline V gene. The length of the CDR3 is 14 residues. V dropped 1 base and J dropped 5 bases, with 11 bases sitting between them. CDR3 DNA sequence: TGTGCTAGTGGTTTGGGACCCGGGGGGTATGGCTACACCTTC. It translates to CASGLGPGGYGYTF. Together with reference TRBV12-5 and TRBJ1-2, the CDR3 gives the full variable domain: DARVTQTPRHKVTEMGQEVTMRCQPILGHNTVFWYRQTMMQGLELLAYFRNRAPLDDSGMPKDRFSAEMPDATLATLKIQPSEPRDSAVYFCASGLGPGGYGYTFGSGTRLTVV.

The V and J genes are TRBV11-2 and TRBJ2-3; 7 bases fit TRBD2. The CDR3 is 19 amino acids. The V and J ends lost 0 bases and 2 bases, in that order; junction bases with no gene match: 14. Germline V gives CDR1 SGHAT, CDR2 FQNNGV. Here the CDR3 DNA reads TGTGCCAGCAGCTTAGATACTTTAGGGCTAGCGGCTTTCACAGATACGCAGTATTTT. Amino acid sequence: CASSLDTLGLAAFTDTQYF.

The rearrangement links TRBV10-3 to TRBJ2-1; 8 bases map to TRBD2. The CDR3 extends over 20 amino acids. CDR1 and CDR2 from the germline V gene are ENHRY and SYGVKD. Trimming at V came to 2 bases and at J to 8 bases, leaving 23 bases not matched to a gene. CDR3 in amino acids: CAISERVDPGLEVSWDEQFF. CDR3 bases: TGTGCCATCAGTGAGCGAGTAGACCCGGGACTAGAAGTCTCTTGGGATGAGCAGTTCTTC.

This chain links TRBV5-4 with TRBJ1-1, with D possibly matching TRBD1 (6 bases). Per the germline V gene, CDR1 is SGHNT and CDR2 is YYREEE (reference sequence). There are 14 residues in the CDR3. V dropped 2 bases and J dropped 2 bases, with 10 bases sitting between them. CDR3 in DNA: TGTGCCAGCAGCTTCGGGGGGCCTAACACTGAAGCTTTCTTT. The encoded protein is CASSFGGPNTEAFF.

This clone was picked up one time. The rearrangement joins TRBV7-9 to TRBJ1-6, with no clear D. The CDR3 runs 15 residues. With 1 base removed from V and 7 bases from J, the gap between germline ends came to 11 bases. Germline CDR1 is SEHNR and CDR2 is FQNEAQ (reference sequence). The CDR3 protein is CASSLDVSVNSPLHF. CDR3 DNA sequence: TGTGCCAGCAGCTTAGACGTAAGCGTGAATTCACCCCTCCACTTT.

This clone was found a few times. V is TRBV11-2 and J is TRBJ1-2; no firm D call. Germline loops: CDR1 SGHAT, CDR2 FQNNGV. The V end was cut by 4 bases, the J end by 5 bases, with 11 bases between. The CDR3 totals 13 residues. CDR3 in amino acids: CASSSTGQYGYTF. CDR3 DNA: TGTGCCAGCAGCTCTACGGGTCAATATGGCTACACCTTC.

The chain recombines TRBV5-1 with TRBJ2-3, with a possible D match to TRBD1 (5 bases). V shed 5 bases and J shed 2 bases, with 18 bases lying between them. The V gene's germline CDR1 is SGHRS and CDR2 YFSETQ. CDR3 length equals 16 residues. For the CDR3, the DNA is TGCGCCAGCAGATCAGGGTCCGCGGTATTCACAGATACGCAGTATTTT. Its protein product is CASRSGSAVFTDTQYF.

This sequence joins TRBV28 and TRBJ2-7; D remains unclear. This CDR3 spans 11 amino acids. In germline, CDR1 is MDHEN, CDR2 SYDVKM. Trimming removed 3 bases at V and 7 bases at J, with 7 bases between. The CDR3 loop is CASSFEQEQYF. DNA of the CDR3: TGTGCCAGCAGTTTTGAACAGGAGCAGTACTTC.

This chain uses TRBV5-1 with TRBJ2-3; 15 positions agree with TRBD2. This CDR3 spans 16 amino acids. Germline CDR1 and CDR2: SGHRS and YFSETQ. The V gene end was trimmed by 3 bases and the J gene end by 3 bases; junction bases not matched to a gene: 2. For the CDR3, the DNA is TGCGCCAGCAGCTGGGGACTAGCGGGAGGAACAGATACGCAGTATTTT. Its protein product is CASSWGLAGGTDTQYF.

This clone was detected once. CDR3 residues: CASSQDTISNTGELFF. The CDR3 bases are TGTGCCAGCAGCCAAGACACTATATCGAACACCGGGGAGCTGTTTTTT. The gene calls are TRBV3-1 (or the pseudogene TRBV3-2) and TRBJ2-2; no clear D gene. The V gene lost 0 bases and the J gene lost 0 bases, with 8 bases spanning the gap. The CDR3 sequence is 16 residues long. In germline, CDR1 is LGHDT, CDR2 YNNKEL (reference sequence).

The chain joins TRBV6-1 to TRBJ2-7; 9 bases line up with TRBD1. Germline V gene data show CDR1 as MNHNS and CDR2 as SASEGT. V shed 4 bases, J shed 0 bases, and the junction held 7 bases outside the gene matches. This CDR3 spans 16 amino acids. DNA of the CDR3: TGTGCCAGCAGTGCGCCTCGACAGGGGGGCTCCTACGAGCAGTACTTC. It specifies CASSAPRQGGSYEQYF.

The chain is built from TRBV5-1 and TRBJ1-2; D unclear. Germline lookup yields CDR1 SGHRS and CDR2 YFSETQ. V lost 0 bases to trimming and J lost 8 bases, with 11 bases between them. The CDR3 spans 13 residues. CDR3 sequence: CASSLESAGGYTF. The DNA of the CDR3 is TGCGCCAGCAGCTTGGAGTCAGCGGGAGGCTACACCTTC.

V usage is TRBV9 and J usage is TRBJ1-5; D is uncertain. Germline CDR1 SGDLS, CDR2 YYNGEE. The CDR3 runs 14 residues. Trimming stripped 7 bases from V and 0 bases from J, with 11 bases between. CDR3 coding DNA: TGTGCCAGCTCGGAGGAAAATAGCAATCAGCCCCAGCATTTT. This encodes CASSEENSNQPQHF.

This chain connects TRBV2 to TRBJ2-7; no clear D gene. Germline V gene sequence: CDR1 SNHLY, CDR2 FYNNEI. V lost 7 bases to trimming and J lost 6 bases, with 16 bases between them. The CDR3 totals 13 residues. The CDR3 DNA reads TGTGCCAGCACAGAACAGCTCGGTGTCGAGCAGTACTTC. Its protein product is CASTEQLGVEQYF.

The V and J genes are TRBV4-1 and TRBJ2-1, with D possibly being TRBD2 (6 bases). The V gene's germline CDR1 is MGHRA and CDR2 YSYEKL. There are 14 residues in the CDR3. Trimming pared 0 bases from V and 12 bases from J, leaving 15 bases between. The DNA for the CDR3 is TGCGCCAGCAGCCAAGATGGGGGTCGGGACTGGCAGTTCTTC. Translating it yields CASSQDGGRDWQFF.

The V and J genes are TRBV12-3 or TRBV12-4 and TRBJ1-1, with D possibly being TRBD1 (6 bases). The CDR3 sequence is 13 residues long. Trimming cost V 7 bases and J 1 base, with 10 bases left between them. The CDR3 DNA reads TGTGCCAGCAAGACAGGTGCGAACACTGAAGCTTTCTTT. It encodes CASKTGANTEAFF.

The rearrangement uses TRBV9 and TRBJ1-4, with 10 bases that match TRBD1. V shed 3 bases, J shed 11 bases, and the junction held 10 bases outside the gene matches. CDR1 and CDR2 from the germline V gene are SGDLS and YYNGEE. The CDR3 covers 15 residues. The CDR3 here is CASSAARDRGDKLFF. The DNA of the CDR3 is TGTGCCAGCAGCGCCGCCCGGGACAGGGGAGACAAACTGTTTTTT.

The CDR3 spells CASSHASRGPSSYNEQFF. The CDR3 nucleotides are TGCGCCAGCAGCCACGCCTCCAGGGGTCCGAGCTCCTACAATGAGCAGTTCTTC. V is TRBV4-1 and J is TRBJ2-1; weak D call: TRBD1 (6 bases). Germline assignment: CDR1 MGHRA and CDR2 YSYEKL. The V and J ends lost 3 bases and 0 bases respectively, with 18 bases between them. The CDR3 totals 18 residues.

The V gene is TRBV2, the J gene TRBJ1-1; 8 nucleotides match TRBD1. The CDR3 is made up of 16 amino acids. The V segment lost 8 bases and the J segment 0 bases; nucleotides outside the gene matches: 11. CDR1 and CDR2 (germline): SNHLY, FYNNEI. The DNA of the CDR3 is TGTGCCAGCGAGACCGGGGACAGGCAGATGAACACTGAAGCTTTCTTT. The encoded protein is CASETGDRQMNTEAFF.

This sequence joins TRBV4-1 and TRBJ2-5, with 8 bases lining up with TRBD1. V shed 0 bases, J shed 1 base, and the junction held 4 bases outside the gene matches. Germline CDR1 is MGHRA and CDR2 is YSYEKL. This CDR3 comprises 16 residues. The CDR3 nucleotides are TGCGCCAGCAGCCAAGATCTCGGACAGGGCCAAGAGACCCAGTACTTC. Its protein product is CASSQDLGQGQETQYF.

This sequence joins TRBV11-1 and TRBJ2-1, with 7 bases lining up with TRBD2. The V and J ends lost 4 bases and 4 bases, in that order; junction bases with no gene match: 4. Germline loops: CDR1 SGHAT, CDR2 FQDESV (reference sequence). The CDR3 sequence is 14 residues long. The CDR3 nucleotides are TGTGCCAGCAGCTATGGGGGGGAATACAATGAGCAGTTCTTC. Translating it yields CASSYGGEYNEQFF.

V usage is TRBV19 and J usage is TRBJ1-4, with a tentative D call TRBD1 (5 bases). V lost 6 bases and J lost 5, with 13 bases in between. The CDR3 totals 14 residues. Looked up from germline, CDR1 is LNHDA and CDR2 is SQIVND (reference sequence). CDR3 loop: CASRRPGLNEKLFF. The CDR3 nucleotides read TGTGCCAGTAGGCGTCCGGGACTGAATGAAAAACTGTTTTTT.

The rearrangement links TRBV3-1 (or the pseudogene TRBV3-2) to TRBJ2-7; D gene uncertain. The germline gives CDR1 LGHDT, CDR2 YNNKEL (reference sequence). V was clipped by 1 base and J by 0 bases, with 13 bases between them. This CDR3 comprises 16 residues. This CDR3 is CASSQGVEESSYEQYF. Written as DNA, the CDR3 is TGTGCCAGCAGCCAAGGGGTTGAGGAGAGCTCCTACGAGCAGTACTTC.

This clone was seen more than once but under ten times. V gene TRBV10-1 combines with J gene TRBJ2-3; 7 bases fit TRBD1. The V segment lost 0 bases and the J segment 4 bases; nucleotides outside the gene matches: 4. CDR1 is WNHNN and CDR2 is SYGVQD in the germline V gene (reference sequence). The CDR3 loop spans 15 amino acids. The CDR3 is CASSESQGWADTQYF. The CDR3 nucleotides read TGCGCCAGCAGTGAGTCACAGGGGTGGGCAGATACGCAGTATTTT.

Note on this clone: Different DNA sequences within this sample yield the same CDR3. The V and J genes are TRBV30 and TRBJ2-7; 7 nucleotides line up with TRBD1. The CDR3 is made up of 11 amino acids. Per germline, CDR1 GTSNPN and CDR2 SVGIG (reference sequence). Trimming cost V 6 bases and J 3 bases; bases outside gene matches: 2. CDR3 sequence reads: CACGQDYEQYF. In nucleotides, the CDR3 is TGTGCCTGCGGACAGGACTACGAGCAGTACTTC. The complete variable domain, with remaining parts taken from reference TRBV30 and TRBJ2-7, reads SQTIHQWPATLVQPVGSPLSLECTVEGTSNPNLYWYRQAAGRGLQLLFYSVGIGQISSEVPQNLSASRPQDRQFILSSKKLLLSDSGFYLCACGQDYEQYFGPGTRLTVT.

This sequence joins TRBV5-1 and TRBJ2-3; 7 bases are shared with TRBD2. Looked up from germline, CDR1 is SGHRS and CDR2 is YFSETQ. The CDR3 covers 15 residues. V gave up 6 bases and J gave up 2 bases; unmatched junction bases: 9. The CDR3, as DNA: TGCGCCAGCACTCCCTGGGGGGGAGACACAGATACGCAGTATTTT. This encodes CASTPWGGDTDTQYF.

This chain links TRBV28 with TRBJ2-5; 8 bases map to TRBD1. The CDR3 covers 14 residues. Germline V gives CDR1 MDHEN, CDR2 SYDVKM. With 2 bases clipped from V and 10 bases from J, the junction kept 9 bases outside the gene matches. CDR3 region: CASSLQGAIMVQYF. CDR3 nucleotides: TGTGCCAGCAGTTTACAGGGGGCGATAATGGTCCAGTACTTC.

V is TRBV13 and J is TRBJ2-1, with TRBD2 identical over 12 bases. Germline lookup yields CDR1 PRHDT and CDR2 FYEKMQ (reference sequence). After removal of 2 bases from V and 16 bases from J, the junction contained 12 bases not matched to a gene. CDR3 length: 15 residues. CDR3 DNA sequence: TGTGCCAGCAGCTTAAGGACCTCTAGCGGGGGGGCTCGATTCTTC. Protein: CASSLRTSSGGARFF.

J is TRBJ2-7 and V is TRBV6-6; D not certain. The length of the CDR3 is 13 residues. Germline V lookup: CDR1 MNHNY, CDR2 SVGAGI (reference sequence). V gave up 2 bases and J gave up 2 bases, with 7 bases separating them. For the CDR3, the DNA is TGTGCCAGCAGTTACAGTTCAGCCTACGAGCAGTACTTC. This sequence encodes CASSYSSAYEQYF.